The 27 T cell receptor beta chains listed next were all sequenced from one sample in a study of blood T cell repertoires in COVID-19. Profiling relied on immunoSEQ multiplex PCR, and the TCRdb table lists in-frame clones only, not all of them. The sample yields approximately 110,000 clones, 75% to 90% seen once. Source material: peripheral blood. All receptors derive from a human donor in a cohort sampled during active COVID-19.

The chain links TRBV10-3 to TRBJ1-5; no clear D gene. The germline V and J ends were trimmed by 2 bases and 0 bases, with 5 bases remaining between them. This CDR3 contains 14 residues. Looked up from germline, CDR1 is ENHRY and CDR2 is SYGVKD. The CDR3 sequence is CAISEGHSNQPQHF. In DNA, the CDR3 is TGTGCCATCAGTGAGGGGCATAGCAATCAGCCCCAGCATTTT.

The chain carries TRBV13 and TRBJ2-3; TRBD2 matches 10 bases. The junction had 6 bases not matched to a gene; V was cut back by 4 bases and J by 5 bases. From germline, CDR1 is PRHDT and CDR2 FYEKMQ (reference sequence). The CDR3 is 15 amino acids. CDR3 nucleotide sequence: TGTGCCAGCAGCTCGCTAGCGGGGGTAGGAGATACGCAGTATTTT. The encoded protein is CASSSLAGVGDTQYF.

The V gene is TRBV12-3 or TRBV12-4, the J gene TRBJ1-4, with D maybe TRBD1 (5 bases). Trimming removed 6 bases at V and 10 bases at J, with 9 bases between. This CDR3 has 11 amino acids. The CDR3 sequence is CASSPRGKLFF. DNA of the CDR3: TGTGCCAGCAGCCCAAGGGGAAAACTGTTTTTT.

The chain employs TRBV19 and TRBJ2-1; 9 bases are a match to TRBD1. Germline V CDR1 and CDR2: LNHDA, SQIVND (reference sequence). The CDR3 length is 16 residues. V shed 5 bases, J shed 7 bases, and the junction held 12 bases outside the gene matches. CDR3 sequence (DNA): TGTGCCAGTAGTCTCTTTCCGGGACAGGGAAAAAATGAGCAGTTCTTC. This translates into CASSLFPGQGKNEQFF.

The chain uses TRBV27 and TRBJ2-2; tentative D call: TRBD2 (7 bases). This CDR3 has 13 amino acids. Germline CDR1 and CDR2: MNHEY and SMNVEV (reference sequence). V dropped 5 bases and J dropped 6 bases, with 10 bases sitting between them. In DNA form, the CDR3 reads TGTGCCAGCAGTGAGGGGGGGCCCGGGGAGCTGTTTTTT. Amino acid sequence: CASSEGGPGELFF.

The CDR3 loop is CASSAGERGAETQYF. DNA of the CDR3: TGTGCCAGCAGCGCCGGGGAGCGGGGGGCGGAGACCCAGTACTTC. The V and J genes are TRBV5-4 and TRBJ2-5, with 9 bases that match TRBD2. The ends lost 4 bases at V and 5 bases at J; junction bases unmatched: 9. The CDR3 loop spans 15 amino acids. Germline V gene lookup returns CDR1 SGHNT and CDR2 YYREEE (reference sequence).

The chain joins TRBV12-3 or TRBV12-4 to TRBJ1-1; 9 bases map to TRBD1. This CDR3 is 13 amino acids long. The V segment lost 6 bases and the J segment 5 bases; nucleotides outside the gene matches: 4. The CDR3 reads CASSQQGATEAFF. In nucleotides, the CDR3 is TGTGCCAGCAGCCAACAGGGGGCGACTGAAGCTTTCTTT.

J is TRBJ2-1 and V is TRBV30; D possibly corresponds to TRBD1 (5 bases). The CDR3 spans 17 residues. Germline V gene sequence: CDR1 GTSNPN, CDR2 SVGIG (reference sequence). Trimming took off 2 bases at V and 9 bases at J, with 26 bases between the two ends. CDR3 region: CAWSSWLTTALVFEQFF. DNA for the CDR3: TGTGCCTGGAGTAGTTGGCTCACGACAGCGTTGGTTTTTGAGCAGTTCTTC.

The rearrangement links TRBV5-1 to TRBJ2-1; D gene unclear. V was clipped by 1 base and J by 10 bases, with 9 bases between them. Germline V gives CDR1 SGHRS, CDR2 YFSETQ. The CDR3 runs to 12 residues. The CDR3 nucleotides read TGCGCCAGCAGCTTGCCTAGTAACGAGCAGTTCTTC. Translated, it gives CASSLPSNEQFF.

The chain combines TRBV11-2 with TRBJ2-5; TRBD2 might be the D (7 bases). Deletions cut 3 bases from V and 2 bases from J, with 16 bases between. This CDR3 is built from 16 residues. The germline V gene encodes CDR1 SGHAT and CDR2 FQNNGV. The CDR3 DNA follows: TGTGCCAGCAGCTTTAGGGAGCGGGACACGCAAGAGACCCAGTACTTC. It yields the protein CASSFRERDTQETQYF.

The V gene is TRBV18, the J gene TRBJ1-2, with 8 positions matching TRBD1. V was clipped by 3 bases and J by 4 bases; unmatched bases: 10. The CDR3 length is 16 residues. The germline gives CDR1 KGHSH, CDR2 LQKENI. CDR3: CASSPTSGGQGYGYTF. The CDR3 DNA follows: TGTGCCAGCTCACCGACATCCGGAGGACAGGGCTATGGCTACACCTTC.

V and J are TRBV2 and TRBJ1-6; 7 bases align to TRBD1. Looked up from germline, CDR1 is SNHLY and CDR2 is FYNNEI. This CDR3 is 14 amino acids long. V trimming: 2 bases; J trimming: 10 bases; junction bases outside the gene matches: 5. CDR3 sequence (DNA): TGTGCCAGCAGTGAAATGCAGGGGGGATCACCCCTCCACTTT. Encoded protein: CASSEMQGGSPLHF. Drawing the rest from reference TRBV2 and TRBJ1-6, the complete variable domain is EPEVTQTPSHQVTQMGQEVILRCVPISNHLYFYWYRQILGQKVEFLVSFYNNEISEKSEIFDDQFSVERPDGSNFTLKIRSTKLEDSAMYFCASSEMQGGSPLHFGNGTRLTVT.

The J gene is TRBJ2-3, the V gene TRBV2; D possibly corresponds to TRBD2 (5 bases). The ends were cut back, 3 bases at V and 2 bases at J, with 12 bases in the middle. CDR1 is SNHLY and CDR2 is FYNNEI in the germline V gene. The CDR3 is 15 amino acids. CDR3 amino acids: CASSDAGQDTDTQYF. The CDR3 DNA is TGTGCCAGCAGTGATGCGGGTCAGGACACAGATACGCAGTATTTT.

The CDR3 protein is CASSNRGRSTEAFF. The CDR3 DNA reads TGTGCCAGTAGTAACAGGGGGCGAAGCACTGAAGCTTTCTTT. This chain links TRBV19 with TRBJ1-1, with TRBD1 matching over 9 bases. This CDR3 is built from 14 residues. Germline values: CDR1 LNHDA, CDR2 SQIVND (reference sequence). J was trimmed by 4 bases and V by 4 bases; bases with no gene match: 4.

This chain uses TRBV10-3 with TRBJ1-4, with 7 bases lining up with TRBD1. The V and J ends lost 5 bases and 6 bases, in that order; junction bases with no gene match: 12. The CDR3 is 16 residues long. Germline values: CDR1 ENHRY, CDR2 SYGVKD. CDR3 loop: CAISRGPIYTHEKLFF. The CDR3 bases are TGTGCCATCAGTAGGGGGCCGATATATACGCATGAAAAACTGTTTTTT.

In DNA form, the CDR3 reads TGTGCCAGCAACCAACAGGGAATCACTGAAGCTTTCTTT. Protein sequence: CASNQQGITEAFF. The chain combines TRBV2 with TRBJ1-1; a possible D gene is TRBD1 (6 bases). The CDR3 consists of 13 residues. Trimming cost V 7 bases and J 4 bases, with 13 bases left between them. CDR1 and CDR2 from the germline V gene are SNHLY and FYNNEI.

CDR3 in amino acids: CASSSLADRVVVPLHF. CDR3 bases: TGTGCCAGCAGCTCTTTGGCAGACAGGGTAGTAGTGCCCCTCCACTTT. The chain links TRBV5-4 to TRBJ1-6; 7 bases agree with TRBD1. The V gene end was trimmed by 3 bases and the J gene end by 13 bases; junction bases not matched to a gene: 16. The germline V gene encodes CDR1 SGHNT and CDR2 YYREEE (reference sequence). This CDR3 spans 16 amino acids.

The rearrangement uses TRBV5-1 and TRBJ2-3, with TRBD2 matching 10 bases. J lost 0 bases, V lost 4 bases, and 5 bases had no gene match. CDR1 is SGHRS and CDR2 is YFSETQ in the germline V gene. CDR3 size: 16 residues. This chain's CDR3 is CASSPRTSGSTDTQYF. CDR3 coding DNA: TGCGCCAGCAGCCCCCGGACTAGCGGAAGCACAGATACGCAGTATTTT.

The chain joins TRBV28 to TRBJ1-2; 9 bases align to TRBD1. The CDR3 loop spans 15 amino acids. With V trimmed by 5 bases and J by 2 bases, 6 bases remained unmatched. CDR1 and CDR2 from the germline V gene are MDHEN and SYDVKM. Written as DNA, the CDR3 is TGTGCCAGCAGTACCGGACAGGGGCGGAACTATGGCTACACCTTC. This gives the protein CASSTGQGRNYGYTF.

The CDR3 loop is CASSSSSGGAVEQFF. CDR3 DNA sequence: TGTGCCAGCAGCTCCTCTAGCGGGGGGGCCGTTGAGCAGTTCTTC. The chain is built from TRBV7-8 and TRBJ2-1, with TRBD2 matching 12 bases. The CDR3 extends over 15 amino acids. The V gene end was trimmed by 4 bases and the J gene end by 9 bases; junction bases not matched to a gene: 7. In germline, CDR1 is SGHVS, CDR2 FQNEAQ.

The chain joins TRBV19 to TRBJ2-1, with D perhaps matching TRBD2 (5 bases). Trimming stripped 8 bases from V and 8 bases from J, with 13 bases between. CDR1 LNHDA and CDR2 SQIVND come from the germline V gene (reference sequence). This CDR3 comprises 12 residues. CDR3 amino acids: CASSDSFDEQFF. The CDR3 DNA reads TGTGCCAGTTCGGACTCCTTCGATGAGCAGTTCTTC.

The chain combines TRBV27 with TRBJ1-6; 7 bases line up with TRBD1. Germline CDR1 is MNHEY and CDR2 is SMNVEV (reference sequence). The junction had 7 bases not matched to a gene; V was cut back by 3 bases and J by 5 bases. This CDR3 is 16 amino acids long. The CDR3 DNA follows: TGTGCCAGCAGTTTCAGGGGGGACGGCCATAATTCACCCCTCCACTTT. It specifies CASSFRGDGHNSPLHF.

This rearrangement joins TRBV15 to TRBJ2-7; maybe TRBD2 (5 bases). V lost 0 bases and J 2 bases, leaving 8 bases between the germline ends. Per the germline V gene, CDR1 is LNHNV and CDR2 is YYDKDF (reference sequence). This CDR3 region has 14 residues. The CDR3 protein is CATSREEGPYEQYF. The CDR3 DNA follows: TGTGCCACCAGCAGAGAAGAGGGCCCCTACGAGCAGTACTTC. The full variable domain, its missing parts supplied by reference TRBV15 and TRBJ2-7, is DAMVIQNPRYQVTQFGKPVTLSCSQTLNHNVMYWYQQKSSQAPKLLFHYYDKDFNNEADTPDNFQSRRPNTSFCFLDIRSPGLGDTAMYLCATSREEGPYEQYFGPGTRLTVT.

The chain couples TRBV7-2 to TRBJ1-3, with 8 bases identical to TRBD1. With V trimmed by 1 base and J by 4 bases, 3 bases remained unmatched. Germline-derived CDR1 and CDR2 are SGHTA and FQGNSA. The CDR3 has 15 residues. CDR3 residues: CASSLDGQGGNTIYF. In nucleotides, the CDR3 is TGTGCCAGCAGCTTAGACGGACAGGGAGGAAACACCATATATTTT.

This chain links TRBV12-5 with TRBJ2-2, with 7 bases that match TRBD1. This CDR3 spans 15 amino acids. Germline values: CDR1 LGHNT, CDR2 FRNRAP. After removal of 4 bases from V and 1 base from J, the junction contained 3 bases not matched to a gene. In nucleotides, the CDR3 is TGTGCTAGTGGTTACAGGGGCGTGAACACCGGGGAGCTGTTTTTT. The encoded protein is CASGYRGVNTGELFF. Drawing the rest from reference TRBV12-5 and TRBJ2-2, the complete variable domain is DARVTQTPRHKVTEMGQEVTMRCQPILGHNTVFWYRQTMMQGLELLAYFRNRAPLDDSGMPKDRFSAEMPDATLATLKIQPSEPRDSAVYFCASGYRGVNTGELFFGEGSRLTVL.

Only one count was recorded for this clone. The rearrangement links TRBV10-3 to TRBJ2-1; 9 bases line up with TRBD2. V shed 4 bases, J shed 7 bases, and the junction held 8 bases outside the gene matches. CDR1 ENHRY and CDR2 SYGVKD come from the germline V gene. The CDR3 runs 15 residues. For the CDR3, the DNA is TGTGCCATCAGTGGAGAAGCGGGGGGATGGAATGAGCAGTTCTTC. Translating it yields CAISGEAGGWNEQFF.

The chain recombines TRBV14 with TRBJ1-1; 9 nucleotides agree with TRBD1. V trimming: 4 bases; J trimming: 3 bases; junction bases outside the gene matches: 9. CDR1 and CDR2 (germline): SGHDN, FVKESK. CDR3 size: 16 residues. The CDR3, as DNA: TGTGCCAGCAGCCTAACAGGGGGCGCCTCTCACACTGAAGCTTTCTTT. It yields the protein CASSLTGGASHTEAFF.